These 7 T cell receptor beta chains share one sample of origin, sequenced in a study of T cell responses to AZD1222 COVID-19 vaccine. Sequencing used immunoSEQ multiplex PCR; TCRdb keeps in-frame clones, though not all of them. Of about 100,000 clones detected, approximately 87% appear once; the ten largest clones hold about 3%. Here the sequenced sample was peripheral blood, taken on day 0 of AZD1222 vaccination. The receptors derive from an adult in good health.

The V and J genes are TRBV2 and TRBJ2-5, with 9 bases matching TRBD1. There are 15 residues in the CDR3. Germline V gene lookup returns CDR1 SNHLY and CDR2 FYNNEI. Trimming cost V 5 bases and J 2 bases; bases outside gene matches: 6. In nucleotides, the CDR3 is TGTGCCAGCAGTCTACAGGGGGCGCCGCAAGAGACCCAGTACTTC. Its protein product is CASSLQGAPQETQYF.

The genes are TRBV11-3 and TRBJ2-1, with 7 nucleotides matching TRBD1. From germline, CDR1 is SGHNT and CDR2 YENEEA. The CDR3 sequence is 13 residues long. The ends lost 4 bases at V and 5 bases at J; junction bases unmatched: 2. CDR3: CASSSGQNNEQFF. The CDR3 DNA reads TGTGCCAGCAGCTCGGGACAGAACAATGAGCAGTTCTTC.

The chain couples TRBV4-1 to TRBJ1-5; 7 bases map to TRBD1. Germline loops: CDR1 MGHRA, CDR2 YSYEKL. The junction had 5 bases not matched to a gene; V was cut back by 0 bases and J by 6 bases. This CDR3 has 15 amino acids. The CDR3 coding sequence is TGCGCCAGCAGCCAAGATATGACAGGGCTTCAGCCCCAGCATTTT. Translation gives CASSQDMTGLQPQHF.

The V call is TRBV4-3, the J call TRBJ2-3; D might be TRBD2 (5 bases). V gave up 4 bases and J gave up 1 base, with 12 bases separating them. The germline CDR1 and CDR2 sequences are LGHNA and YSLEER. This CDR3 has 15 residues. In nucleotides, the CDR3 is TGCGCCAGCAGCCCCCAGAGGGTTCGCACAGATACGCAGTATTTT. Protein product: CASSPQRVRTDTQYF.

The V and J genes are TRBV5-1 and TRBJ1-1, with unresolved D. Germline CDR1 and CDR2: SGHRS and YFSETQ. The CDR3 sequence is 13 residues long. The ends were cut back, 4 bases at V and 0 bases at J, with 7 bases in the middle. This chain's CDR3 is CASSDALNTEAFF. The CDR3 nucleotides are TGCGCCAGCAGCGACGCATTGAACACTGAAGCTTTCTTT.

This rearrangement joins TRBV7-8 to TRBJ1-5, with TRBD1 as a possible D gene (5 bases). The CDR3 spans 17 residues. V was pared by 0 bases and J by 4 bases, with 16 bases between. Germline V gene data show CDR1 as SGHVS and CDR2 as FQNEAQ. The CDR3 nucleotides read TGTGCCAGCAGCTTAGCATGGCTCAGGGATCAAAATCAGCCCCAGCATTTT. Protein sequence: CASSLAWLRDQNQPQHF.

CDR3 region: CASSYQESTDTQYF. The CDR3 nucleotides read TGTGCCAGCAGTTACCAGGAAAGCACAGATACGCAGTATTTT. The chain recombines TRBV6-5 with TRBJ2-3, with D hard to call. Trimming removed 2 bases from V and 0 bases from J, with 6 bases in between. The CDR3 spans 14 residues. CDR1 is MNHEY and CDR2 is SVGAGI in the germline V gene.